The 18 T cell receptor beta chains given below trace back to one sample, sequenced in a study of regulatory T cells in long-lasting Graves disease. Described time point: newly diagnosed GD, antithyroid drugs for less than 3 months. Generation of the TCR library employed RNA extracted from PBMCs. Through Arm-PCR of CDR3 regions and iRepertoire HTBI primers, TCR beta libraries were built. In TCRdb, the multiplex PCR reads were re-called with MiXCR into one record per CDR3 protein. Here the sample spans 400,000 to 550,000 distinct CDR3 sequences, over 15% being singletons. This sample was also put to use in a study of T cells in Graves' hyperthyroidism and ophthalmopathy.

Sequencing was performed on peripheral blood mononuclear cells (PBMCs), taken at new diagnosis, from a patient treated with antithyroid drugs. The receptors derive from a young woman with Graves disease.

The J gene is TRBJ1-1, the V gene TRBV28, with a possible D match to TRBD1 (5 bases). V lost 5 bases, J lost 4 bases, and 14 bases lay in between. The CDR3 consists of 14 residues. Germline CDR1 MDHEN, CDR2 SYDVKM. DNA for the CDR3: TGTGCCAGCAGTGAGCCAGGGATTAGCACTGAAGCTTTCTTT. It codes for CASSEPGISTEAFF.

V gene TRBV10-3 combines with J gene TRBJ1-1; D gene ambiguous. The CDR3 is 11 residues long. Trimming removed 10 bases at V and 7 bases at J, with 13 bases between. CDR1 is ENHRY and CDR2 is SYGVKD in the germline V gene. CDR3: CATSEGGEAFF. The CDR3 DNA follows: TGTGCCACCTCCGAGGGCGGTGAAGCTTTCTTT.

This clonotype has a count of ten or more. The V call is TRBV12-3 or TRBV12-4, the J call TRBJ1-1; D is uncertain. The ends were cut back, 6 bases at V and 1 base at J, with 12 bases in the middle. CDR3 size: 14 residues. The CDR3 is CASRAGRKNTEAFF. The CDR3 nucleotides are TGTGCCAGCAGGGCCGGGAGGAAGAACACTGAAGCTTTCTTT.

This clonotype was detected ten times or more. The chain recombines TRBV18 with TRBJ2-2; D gene ambiguous. Germline V CDR1 and CDR2: KGHSH, LQKENI. Trimming shortened V by 2 bases and J by 4 bases, and 17 bases separated the two germline ends. The CDR3 is 17 amino acids. For the CDR3, the DNA is TGTGCCAGCTCACCATGGGAACGCGAAGCTAGCACCGGGGAGCTGTTTTTT. Translated: CASSPWEREASTGELFF.

In its sample, this clonotype was seen many times. The rearrangement joins TRBV6-1 to TRBJ2-3; 7 bases match TRBD2. Per the germline V gene, CDR1 is MNHNS and CDR2 is SASEGT. The V and J ends lost 3 bases and 4 bases, in that order; junction bases with no gene match: 10. This CDR3 is built from 16 residues. CDR3 DNA: TGTGCCAGCAGTGACTCCGCGGCGGCGGGGGCAGATACGCAGTATTTT. It yields the protein CASSDSAAAGADTQYF.

Here the CDR3 reads CASSQGVAVTYEQYF. The DNA of the CDR3 is TGCGCCAGCAGCCAAGGGGTAGCGGTGACCTACGAGCAGTACTTC. V usage is TRBV4-1 and J usage is TRBJ2-7; tentatively, D is TRBD2 (6 bases). Looked up from germline, CDR1 is MGHRA and CDR2 is YSYEKL. The V and J ends lost 1 base and 2 bases respectively, with 12 bases between them. The CDR3 is 15 residues long.

Concerning this clonotype itself: A much larger clone is a single base away; this may be a read error. This sequence joins TRBV5-1 and TRBJ2-1; TRBD2 matches 12 bases. J was trimmed by 10 bases and V by 0 bases; bases with no gene match: 5. The germline CDR1 and CDR2 sequences are SGHRS and YFSETQ. This CDR3 spans 15 amino acids. CDR3 residues: CASSLAGLAGVEQFF. CDR3 DNA sequence: TGCGCCAGCAGCTTGGCGGGACTAGCGGGTGTCGAGCAGTTCTTC.

This clonotype occurred many times. The CDR3, as DNA: TGTGCCAGCAGAACCTACCTAAGCTCTTACAATGAGCAGTTCTTC. Translated, it gives CASRTYLSSYNEQFF. The genes are TRBV12-3 or TRBV12-4 and TRBJ2-1; D gene uncertain. Trimming cost V 6 bases and J 4 bases, with 16 bases left between them. The CDR3 extends over 15 amino acids.

Of note for this clonotype: Mismatch with germline at one junction end may stem from a read error. This chain connects TRBV5-1 to TRBJ1-1; the D is unclear. The CDR3 sequence is 13 residues long. The germline gives CDR1 SGHRS, CDR2 YFSETQ. In nucleotides, the CDR3 is TGCGCCAGCAGCCCGAACATGAACACTGAAGCTCTCTTT. Encoded protein: CASSPNMNTEALF.

As for this clonotype: This may be a read error: a much more frequent sequence differs by one nucleotide. The chain recombines TRBV20-1 with TRBJ2-1; 11 bases fit TRBD2. The CDR3 consists of 15 residues. In germline, CDR1 is DFQATT, CDR2 SNEGSKA (reference sequence). Trimming took 3 bases from V and 10 from J; bases not matched to a gene: 11. The CDR3 DNA reads as TGCAGTGCTAGTGATACCGGGACTAGCGGCTACGAGCAGTTCTTC. This translates into CSASDTGTSGYEQFF.

Many counts were recorded for this clonotype. This chain uses TRBV12-3 or TRBV12-4 with TRBJ2-1; 7 bases fit TRBD2. With 0 bases clipped from V and 5 bases from J, the junction kept 7 bases outside the gene matches. This CDR3 region has 16 residues. CDR3 sequence reads: CASSLAQRLADNEQFF. In DNA, the CDR3 is TGTGCCAGCAGTTTAGCGCAGAGGCTAGCGGACAATGAGCAGTTCTTC.

This clonotype has a count of ten or more. V gene TRBV7-9 combines with J gene TRBJ2-7; 11 nucleotides line up with TRBD2. V gave up 1 base and J gave up 4 bases; unmatched junction bases: 3. Germline-derived CDR1 and CDR2 are SEHNR and FQNEAQ (reference sequence). The CDR3 extends over 15 amino acids. Here the CDR3 reads CASSLVAGGPYEQYF. The CDR3 DNA follows: TGTGCCAGCAGCTTAGTAGCGGGAGGGCCATACGAGCAGTACTTC. Looking up the rest from reference TRBV7-9 and TRBJ2-7 gives the full variable domain: DTGVSQNPRHKITKRGQNVTFRCDPISEHNRLYWYRQTLGQGPEFLTYFQNEAQLEKSRLLSDRFSAERPKGSFSTLEIQRTEQGDSAMYLCASSLVAGGPYEQYFGPGTRLTVT.

This clonotype was counted ten times or more. The chain recombines TRBV18 with TRBJ2-1; 11 nucleotides match TRBD1. Germline V gene sequence: CDR1 KGHSH, CDR2 LQKENI. CDR3 length: 16 residues. V shed 3 bases and J 2 bases; nucleotides not matched to a gene: 3. This CDR3 reads CASSPRTGGTYNEQFF. CDR3 DNA sequence: TGTGCCAGCTCACCTCGGACAGGGGGCACCTACAATGAGCAGTTCTTC.

The sample holds many counts of this clonotype. The CDR3 DNA is TGTGCCAGCAGCATTATGACGGGACTCTCCTACAATGAGCAGTTCTTC. It codes for CASSIMTGLSYNEQFF. The chain recombines TRBV7-9 with TRBJ2-1; D might be TRBD2 (6 bases). The CDR3 spans 16 residues. V shed 5 bases and J shed 0 bases, with 14 bases lying between them. CDR1 is SEHNR and CDR2 is FQNEAQ in the germline V gene (reference sequence).

This clonotype was picked up many times. This chain links TRBV20-1 with TRBJ1-1; 10 bases align to TRBD1. The germline V gene encodes CDR1 DFQATT and CDR2 SNEGSKA (reference sequence). J lost 5 bases, V lost 6 bases, and 6 bases had no gene match. The CDR3 extends over 13 amino acids. In DNA form, the CDR3 reads TGCAGTGCGCGGGGACAGGGGCGGACTGAAGCTTTCTTT. The encoded protein is CSARGQGRTEAFF.

This clonotype has a handful of counts. This sequence may be a read error, since a much larger clone differs from it by one base. V and J are TRBV11-2 and TRBJ2-3; no clear D. Germline lookup yields CDR1 SGHAT and CDR2 FQNNGV. The CDR3 has 13 residues. CDR3 loop: CASGLGITDTQYF. The CDR3 region has the DNA TGTGCCAGCGGCTTAGGGATCACAGATACGCAGTATTTT.

On this clonotype: Possible read error: a much larger clone is one base away. The V gene is TRBV6-5, the J gene TRBJ2-1; D not resolved. CDR1 MNHEY and CDR2 SVGAGI come from the germline V gene. This CDR3 region has 17 residues. The CDR3 here is CASSFGNRKGKGNGQFF. DNA for the CDR3: TGTGCCAGCAGTTTCGGAAATCGAAAAGGGAAGGGCAATGGGCAGTTCTTC.

Only a few counts were recorded for this clonotype. The chain couples TRBV20-1 to TRBJ1-1; D is uncertain. Between the trimmed V and J ends, which lost 0 bases and 1 base, there was a span of 9 bases. Germline V gives CDR1 DFQATT, CDR2 SNEGSKA (reference sequence). The length of the CDR3 is 14 residues. This chain's CDR3 is CSARDSVPNTEAFF. CDR3 in DNA: TGCAGTGCTAGAGATTCAGTGCCGAACACTGAAGCTTTCTTT.